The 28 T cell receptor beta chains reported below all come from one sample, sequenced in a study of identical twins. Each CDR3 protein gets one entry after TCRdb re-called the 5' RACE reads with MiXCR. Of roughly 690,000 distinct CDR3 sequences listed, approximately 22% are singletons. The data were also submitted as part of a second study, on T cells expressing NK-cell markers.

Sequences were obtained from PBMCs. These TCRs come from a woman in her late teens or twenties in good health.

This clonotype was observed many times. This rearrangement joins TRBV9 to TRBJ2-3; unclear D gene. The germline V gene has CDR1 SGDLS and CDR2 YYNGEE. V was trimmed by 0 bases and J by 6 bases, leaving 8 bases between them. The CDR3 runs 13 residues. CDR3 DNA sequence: TGTGCCAGCAGCGTAGGGGATTCGGATACGCAGTATTTT. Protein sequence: CASSVGDSDTQYF.

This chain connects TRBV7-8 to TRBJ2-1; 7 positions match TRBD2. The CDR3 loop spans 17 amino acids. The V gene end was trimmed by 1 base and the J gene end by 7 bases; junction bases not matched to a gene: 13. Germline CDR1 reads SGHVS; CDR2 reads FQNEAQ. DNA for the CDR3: TGTGCCAGCAGCTTAGTGGCTAGCGGAGGGAGGTCGAATGAGCAGTTCTTC. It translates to CASSLVASGGRSNEQFF. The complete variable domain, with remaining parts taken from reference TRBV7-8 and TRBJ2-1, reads GAGVSQSPRYKVAKRGQDVALRCDPISGHVSLFWYQQALGQGPEFLTYFQNEAQLDKSGLPSDRFFAERPEGSVSTLKIQRTQQEDSAVYLCASSLVASGGRSNEQFFGPGTRLTVL.

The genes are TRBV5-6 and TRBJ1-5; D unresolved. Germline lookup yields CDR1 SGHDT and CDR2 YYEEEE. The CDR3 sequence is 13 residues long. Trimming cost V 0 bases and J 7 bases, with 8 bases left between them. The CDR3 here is CASSLGGKQPQHF. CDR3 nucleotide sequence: TGTGCCAGCAGCTTGGGGGGAAAACAGCCCCAGCATTTT.

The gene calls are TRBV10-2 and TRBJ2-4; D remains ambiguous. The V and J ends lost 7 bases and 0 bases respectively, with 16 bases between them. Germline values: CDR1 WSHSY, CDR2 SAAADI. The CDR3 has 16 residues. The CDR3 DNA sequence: TGCGCCAGCAAAGGGTCAAGGTCTTTAGCCAAAAACATTCAGTACTTC. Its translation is CASKGSRSLAKNIQYF.

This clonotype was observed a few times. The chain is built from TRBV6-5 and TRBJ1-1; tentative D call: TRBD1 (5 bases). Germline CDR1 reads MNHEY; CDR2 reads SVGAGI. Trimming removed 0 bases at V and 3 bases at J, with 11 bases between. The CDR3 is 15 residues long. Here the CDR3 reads CASSYSSRGYTEAFF. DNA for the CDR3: TGTGCCAGCAGTTACTCGAGTAGGGGCTACACTGAAGCTTTCTTT.

The CDR3 coding sequence is TGTGCCACAAGGGGGTTTGACACTGAAGCTTTCTTT. This encodes CATRGFDTEAFF. The chain combines TRBV10-3 with TRBJ1-1, with TRBD1 as a possible D gene (6 bases). Germline V gives CDR1 ENHRY, CDR2 SYGVKD. This CDR3 contains 12 residues. Between the trimmed V and J ends, which lost 10 bases and 3 bases, there was a span of 12 bases.

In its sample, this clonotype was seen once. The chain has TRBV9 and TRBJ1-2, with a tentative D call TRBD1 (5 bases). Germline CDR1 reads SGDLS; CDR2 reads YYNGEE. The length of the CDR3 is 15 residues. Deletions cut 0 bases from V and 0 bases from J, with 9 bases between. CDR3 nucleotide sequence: TGTGCCAGCAGCGTAGAAGGGGTAACTAACTATGGCTACACCTTC. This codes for CASSVEGVTNYGYTF. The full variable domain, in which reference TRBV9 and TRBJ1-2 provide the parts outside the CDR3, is DSGVTQTPKHLITATGQRVTLRCSPRSGDLSVYWYQQSLDQGLQFLIQYYNGEERAKGNILERFSAQQFPDLHSELNLSSLELGDSALYFCASSVEGVTNYGYTFGSGTRLTVV.

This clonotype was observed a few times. CDR3 nucleotides: TGTGCCAGCAGCGTAGACCGGGGGGGCAAGGCTGAGCAGTTCTTC. This gives the protein CASSVDRGGKAEQFF. This chain joins TRBV9 and TRBJ2-1; 8 nucleotides line up with TRBD2. V trimming: 0 bases; J trimming: 9 bases; junction bases outside the gene matches: 8. The CDR3 is 15 amino acids. Germline CDR1 reads SGDLS; CDR2 reads YYNGEE.

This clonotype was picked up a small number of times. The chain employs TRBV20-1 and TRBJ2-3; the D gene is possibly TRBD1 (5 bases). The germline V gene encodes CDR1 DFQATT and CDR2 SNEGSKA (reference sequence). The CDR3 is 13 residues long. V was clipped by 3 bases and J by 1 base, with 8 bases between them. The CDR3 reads CSARGPRTDTQYF. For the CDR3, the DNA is TGCAGTGCTAGGGGGCCCCGCACAGATACGCAGTATTTT.

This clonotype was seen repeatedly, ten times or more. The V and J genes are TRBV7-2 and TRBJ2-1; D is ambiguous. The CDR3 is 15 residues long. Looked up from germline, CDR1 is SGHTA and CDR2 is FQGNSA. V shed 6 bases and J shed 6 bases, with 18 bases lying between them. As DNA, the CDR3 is TGTGCCAGCAGTCGCCGGAGTCGGGTCACCAATGAGCAGTTCTTC. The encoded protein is CASSRRSRVTNEQFF.

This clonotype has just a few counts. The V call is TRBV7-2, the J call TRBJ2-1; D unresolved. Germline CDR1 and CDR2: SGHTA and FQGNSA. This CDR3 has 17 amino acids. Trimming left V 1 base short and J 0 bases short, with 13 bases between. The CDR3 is CASSLGPYVVSYNEQFF. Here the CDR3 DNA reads TGTGCCAGCAGCTTAGGGCCGTACGTGGTCTCCTACAATGAGCAGTTCTTC. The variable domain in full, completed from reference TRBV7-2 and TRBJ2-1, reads GAGVSQSPSNKVTEKGKDVELRCDPISGHTALYWYRQSLGQGLEFLIYFQGNSAPDKSGLPSDRFSAERTGGSVSTLTIQRTQQEDSAVYLCASSLGPYVVSYNEQFFGPGTRLTVL.

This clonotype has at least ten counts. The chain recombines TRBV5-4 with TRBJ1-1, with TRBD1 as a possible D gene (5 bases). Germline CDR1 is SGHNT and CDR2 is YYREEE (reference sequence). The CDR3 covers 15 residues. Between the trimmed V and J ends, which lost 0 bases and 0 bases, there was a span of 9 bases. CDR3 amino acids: CASSLGGAMNTEAFF. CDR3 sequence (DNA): TGTGCCAGCAGCTTGGGAGGGGCAATGAACACTGAAGCTTTCTTT. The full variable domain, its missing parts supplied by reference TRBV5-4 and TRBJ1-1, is ETGVTQSPTHLIKTRGQQVTLRCSSQSGHNTVSWYQQALGQGPQFIFQYYREEENGRGNFPPRFSGLQFPNYSSELNVNALELDDSALYLCASSLGGAMNTEAFFGQGTRLTVV.

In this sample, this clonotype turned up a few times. The CDR3 region has the DNA TGTGCCTGGAACGAATACAGGGAAGAGACCCAGTACTTC. As protein: CAWNEYREETQYF. The rearrangement links TRBV30 to TRBJ2-5; D is perhaps TRBD1 (6 bases). CDR3 size: 13 residues. V lost 4 bases and J lost 3, with 12 bases in between. Germline CDR1 reads GTSNPN; CDR2 reads SVGIG (reference sequence).

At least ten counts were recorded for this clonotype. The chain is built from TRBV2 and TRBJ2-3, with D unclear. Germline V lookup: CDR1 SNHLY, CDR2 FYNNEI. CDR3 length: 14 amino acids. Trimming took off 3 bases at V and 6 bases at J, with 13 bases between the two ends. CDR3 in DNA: TGTGCCAGCAGTGACTATCCCGAGAGCGATACGCAGTATTTT. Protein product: CASSDYPESDTQYF.

Here the CDR3 DNA reads TGTGCTAGTGGTTTGGTACTTGGAGAGCTTAATGAGCAGTTCTTC. Protein: CASGLVLGELNEQFF. The rearrangement joins TRBV12-5 to TRBJ2-1; D remains unclear. This CDR3 spans 15 amino acids. Deletions cut 0 bases from V and 7 bases from J, with 13 bases between. CDR1 is LGHNT, CDR2 FRNRAP, per germline.

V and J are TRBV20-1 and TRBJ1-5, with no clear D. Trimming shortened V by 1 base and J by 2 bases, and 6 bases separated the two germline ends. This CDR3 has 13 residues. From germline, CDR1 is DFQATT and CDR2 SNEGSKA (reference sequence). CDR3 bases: TGCAGTGCTAGAGCAGTGGGCAATCAGCCCCAGCATTTT. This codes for CSARAVGNQPQHF.

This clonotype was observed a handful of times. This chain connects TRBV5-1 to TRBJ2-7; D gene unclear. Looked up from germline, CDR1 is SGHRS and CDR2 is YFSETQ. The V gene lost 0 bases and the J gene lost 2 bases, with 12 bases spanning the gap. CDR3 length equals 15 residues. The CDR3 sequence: CASSLAVGVTYEQYF. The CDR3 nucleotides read TGCGCCAGCAGCTTGGCGGTTGGGGTAACCTACGAGCAGTACTTC.

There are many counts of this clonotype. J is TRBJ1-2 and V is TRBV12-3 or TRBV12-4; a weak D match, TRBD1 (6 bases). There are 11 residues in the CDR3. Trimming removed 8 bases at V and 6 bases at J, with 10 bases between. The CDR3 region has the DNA TGTGCCAGCGCCCAGGGGAATGGCTACACCTTC. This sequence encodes CASAQGNGYTF.

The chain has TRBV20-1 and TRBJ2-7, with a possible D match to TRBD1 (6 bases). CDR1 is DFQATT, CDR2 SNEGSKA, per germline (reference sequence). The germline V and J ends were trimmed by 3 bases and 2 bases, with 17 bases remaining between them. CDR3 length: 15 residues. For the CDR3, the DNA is TGCAGTGCTAGGGTCGGACAGCGAGGAACCTACGAGCAGTACTTC. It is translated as CSARVGQRGTYEQYF.

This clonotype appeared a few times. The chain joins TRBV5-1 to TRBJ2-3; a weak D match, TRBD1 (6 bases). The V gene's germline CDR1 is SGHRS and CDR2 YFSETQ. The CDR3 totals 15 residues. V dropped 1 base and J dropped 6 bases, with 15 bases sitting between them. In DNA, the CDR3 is TGCGCCAGCAGCTTGCAGGACAGTCGAGTGGATACGCAGTATTTT. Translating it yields CASSLQDSRVDTQYF. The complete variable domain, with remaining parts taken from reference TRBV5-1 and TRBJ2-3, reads KAGVTQTPRYLIKTRGQQVTLSCSPISGHRSVSWYQQTPGQGLQFLFEYFSETQRNKGNFPGRFSGRQFSNSRSEMNVSTLELGDSALYLCASSLQDSRVDTQYFGPGTRLTVL.

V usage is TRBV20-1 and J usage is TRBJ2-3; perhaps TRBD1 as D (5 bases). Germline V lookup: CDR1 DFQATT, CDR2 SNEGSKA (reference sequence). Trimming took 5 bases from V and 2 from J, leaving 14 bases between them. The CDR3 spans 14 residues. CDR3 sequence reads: CSASFVGVTDTQYF. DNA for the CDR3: TGCAGTGCTTCCTTCGTAGGGGTCACAGATACGCAGTATTTT.

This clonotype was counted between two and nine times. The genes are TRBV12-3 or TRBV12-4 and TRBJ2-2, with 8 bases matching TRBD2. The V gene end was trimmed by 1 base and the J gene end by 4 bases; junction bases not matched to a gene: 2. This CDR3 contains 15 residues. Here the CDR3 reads CASSLGGRITGELFF. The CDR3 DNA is TGTGCCAGCAGTTTAGGCGGGAGGATCACCGGGGAGCTGTTTTTT.

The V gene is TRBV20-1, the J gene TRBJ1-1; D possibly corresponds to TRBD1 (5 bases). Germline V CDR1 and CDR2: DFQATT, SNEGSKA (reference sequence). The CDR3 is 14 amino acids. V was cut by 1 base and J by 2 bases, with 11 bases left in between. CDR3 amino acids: CSARAQGSNTEAFF. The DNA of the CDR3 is TGCAGTGCTAGAGCCCAGGGCAGCAACACTGAAGCTTTCTTT.

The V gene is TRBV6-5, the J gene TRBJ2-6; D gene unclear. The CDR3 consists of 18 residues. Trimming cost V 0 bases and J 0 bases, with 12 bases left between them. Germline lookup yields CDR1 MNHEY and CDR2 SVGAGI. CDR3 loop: CASSYSKPGSSGANVLTF. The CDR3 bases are TGTGCCAGCAGTTACTCGAAACCTGGAAGCTCTGGGGCCAACGTCCTGACTTTC.

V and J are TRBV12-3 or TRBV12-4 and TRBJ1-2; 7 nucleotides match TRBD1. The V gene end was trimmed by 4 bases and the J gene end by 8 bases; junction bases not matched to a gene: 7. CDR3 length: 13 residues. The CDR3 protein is CASSSGTARGYTF. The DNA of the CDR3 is TGTGCCAGCAGTTCCGGGACAGCTCGGGGCTACACCTTC.

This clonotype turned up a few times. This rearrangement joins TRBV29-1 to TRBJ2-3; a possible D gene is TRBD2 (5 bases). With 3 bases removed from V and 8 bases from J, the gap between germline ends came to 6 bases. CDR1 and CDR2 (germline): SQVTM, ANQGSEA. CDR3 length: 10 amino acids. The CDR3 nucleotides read TGCAGCGTTGACAGCGGTACGCAGTATTTT. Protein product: CSVDSGTQYF.

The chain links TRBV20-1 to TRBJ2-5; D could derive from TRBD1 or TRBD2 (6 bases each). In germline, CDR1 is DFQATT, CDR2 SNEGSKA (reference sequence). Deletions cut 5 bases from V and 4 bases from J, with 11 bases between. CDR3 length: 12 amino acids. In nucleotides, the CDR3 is TGCAGTGCTGGGGGGCTGGCAGAGACCCAGTACTTC. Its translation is CSAGGLAETQYF.

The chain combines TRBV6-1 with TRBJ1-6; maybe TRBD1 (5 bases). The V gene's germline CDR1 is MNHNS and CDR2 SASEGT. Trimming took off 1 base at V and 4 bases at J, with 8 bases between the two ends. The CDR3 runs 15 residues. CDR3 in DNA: TGTGCCAGCAGTGAAGAAGACAGATATAATTCACCCCTCCACTTT. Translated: CASSEEDRYNSPLHF.